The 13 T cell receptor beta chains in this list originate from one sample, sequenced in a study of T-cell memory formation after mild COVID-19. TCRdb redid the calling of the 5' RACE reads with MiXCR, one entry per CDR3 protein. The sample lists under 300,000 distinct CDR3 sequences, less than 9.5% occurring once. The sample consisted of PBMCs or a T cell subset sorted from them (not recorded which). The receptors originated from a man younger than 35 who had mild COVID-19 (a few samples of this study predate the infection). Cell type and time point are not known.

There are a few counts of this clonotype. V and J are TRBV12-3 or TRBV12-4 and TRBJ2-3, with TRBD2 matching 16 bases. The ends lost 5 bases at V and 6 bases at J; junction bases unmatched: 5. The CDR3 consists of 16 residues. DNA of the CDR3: TGTGCCAGCAGTAACCGGGGACTAGCGGGGGGGGATACGCAGTATTTT. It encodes CASSNRGLAGGDTQYF.

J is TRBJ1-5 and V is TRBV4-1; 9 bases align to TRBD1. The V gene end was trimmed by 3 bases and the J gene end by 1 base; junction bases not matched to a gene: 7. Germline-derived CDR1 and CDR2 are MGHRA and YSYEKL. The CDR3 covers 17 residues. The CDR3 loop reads CASSQGTGTRSNQPQHF. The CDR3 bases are TGCGCCAGCAGCCAGGGGACAGGGACTCGGAGCAATCAGCCCCAGCATTTT.

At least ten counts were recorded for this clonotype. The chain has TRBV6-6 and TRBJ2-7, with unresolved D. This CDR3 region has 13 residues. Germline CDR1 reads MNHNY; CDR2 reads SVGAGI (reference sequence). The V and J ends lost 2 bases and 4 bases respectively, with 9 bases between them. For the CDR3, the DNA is TGTGCCAGCAGTTACGCCAGAAAATACGAGCAGTACTTC. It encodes CASSYARKYEQYF.

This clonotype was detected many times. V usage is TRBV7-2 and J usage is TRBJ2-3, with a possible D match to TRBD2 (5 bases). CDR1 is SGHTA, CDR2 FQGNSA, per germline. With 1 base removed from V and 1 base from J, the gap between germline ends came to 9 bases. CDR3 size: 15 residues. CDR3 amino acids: CASSLGRTRTDTQYF. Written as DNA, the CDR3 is TGTGCCAGCAGCTTAGGACGGACTCGCACAGATACGCAGTATTTT.

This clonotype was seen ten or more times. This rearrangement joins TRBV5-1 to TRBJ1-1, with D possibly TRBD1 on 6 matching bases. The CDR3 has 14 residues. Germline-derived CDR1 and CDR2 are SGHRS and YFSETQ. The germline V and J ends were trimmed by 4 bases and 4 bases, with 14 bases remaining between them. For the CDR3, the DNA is TGCGCCAGCAGCGTATACAGGGAGGGCACTGAAGCTTTCTTT. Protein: CASSVYREGTEAFF. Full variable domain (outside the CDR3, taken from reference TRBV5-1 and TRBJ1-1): KAGVTQTPRYLIKTRGQQVTLSCSPISGHRSVSWYQQTPGQGLQFLFEYFSETQRNKGNFPGRFSGRQFSNSRSEMNVSTLELGDSALYLCASSVYREGTEAFFGQGTRLTVV.

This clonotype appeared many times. The CDR3 sequence: CASSLVKGGASSYEQYF. The CDR3 nucleotides read TGTGCCAGCAGCTTAGTTAAGGGGGGGGCCAGCTCCTACGAGCAGTACTTC. The J gene is TRBJ2-7, the V gene TRBV7-2, with TRBD2 as a possible D gene (7 bases). Trimming stripped 1 base from V and 0 bases from J, with 16 bases between. The germline CDR1 and CDR2 sequences are SGHTA and FQGNSA. The CDR3 sequence is 17 residues long.

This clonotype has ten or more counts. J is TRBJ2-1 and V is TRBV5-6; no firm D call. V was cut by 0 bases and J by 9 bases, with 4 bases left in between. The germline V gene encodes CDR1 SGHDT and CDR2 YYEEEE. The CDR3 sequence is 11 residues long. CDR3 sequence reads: CASSLDPEQFF. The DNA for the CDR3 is TGTGCCAGCAGCTTGGATCCTGAGCAGTTCTTC.

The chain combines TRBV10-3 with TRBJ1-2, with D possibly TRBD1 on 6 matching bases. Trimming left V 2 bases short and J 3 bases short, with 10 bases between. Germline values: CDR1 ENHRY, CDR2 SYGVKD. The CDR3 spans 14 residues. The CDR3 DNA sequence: TGTGCCATCAGTGAGCAACAGGGAGACTATGGCTACACCTTC. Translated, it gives CAISEQQGDYGYTF.

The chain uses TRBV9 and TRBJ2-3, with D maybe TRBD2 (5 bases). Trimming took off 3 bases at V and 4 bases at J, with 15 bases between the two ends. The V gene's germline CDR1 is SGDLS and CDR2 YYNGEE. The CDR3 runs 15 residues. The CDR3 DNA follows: TGTGCCAGCAGCGCAGAGGGCTACCGTCCAGATACGCAGTATTTT. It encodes CASSAEGYRPDTQYF.

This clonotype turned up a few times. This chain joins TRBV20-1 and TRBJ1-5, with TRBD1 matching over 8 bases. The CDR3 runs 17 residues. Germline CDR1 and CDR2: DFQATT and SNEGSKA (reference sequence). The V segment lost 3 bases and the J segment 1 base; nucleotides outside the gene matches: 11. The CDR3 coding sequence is TGCAGTGCTAGTAGCAGGGGGCATCTCAGGAGCAATCAGCCCCAGCATTTT. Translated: CSASSRGHLRSNQPQHF.

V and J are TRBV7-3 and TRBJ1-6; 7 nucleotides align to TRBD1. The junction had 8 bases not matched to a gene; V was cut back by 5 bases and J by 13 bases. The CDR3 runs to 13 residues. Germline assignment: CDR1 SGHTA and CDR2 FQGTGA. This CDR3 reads CASSTGQDRPLHF. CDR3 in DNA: TGTGCCAGCAGCACAGGACAGGATAGGCCCCTCCACTTT.

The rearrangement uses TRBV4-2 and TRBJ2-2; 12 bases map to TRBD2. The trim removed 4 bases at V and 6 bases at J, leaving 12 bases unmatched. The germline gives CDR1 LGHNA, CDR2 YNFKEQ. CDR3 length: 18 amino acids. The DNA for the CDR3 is TGTGCCAGCAGCCGCATCTCCGATCTAGCGGGGGGGCCCGGGGAGCTGTTTTTT. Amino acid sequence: CASSRISDLAGGPGELFF.

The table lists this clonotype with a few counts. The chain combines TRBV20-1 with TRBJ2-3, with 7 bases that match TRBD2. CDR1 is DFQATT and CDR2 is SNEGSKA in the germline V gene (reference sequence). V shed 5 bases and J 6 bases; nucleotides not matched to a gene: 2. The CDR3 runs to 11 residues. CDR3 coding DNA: TGCAGTGCTGCGGGGGTGGATACGCAGTATTTT. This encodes CSAAGVDTQYF.